This T cell receptor (beta chain) was retrieved from a study of cytomegalovirus exposure and HLA in healthy donors (dated by TCRdb to 2015 to 2018). Some background on the complete study: According to a later analysis, the 120 validation repertoires were produced on the same platform as the 666 repertoires of the first cohort. To predict cytomegalovirus infection status, the study combined high-throughput TCR immunosequencing, statistical association of individual TCRs with disease status, and machine learning. The aim of the study was to test whether cataloging public T cell receptors could identify signatures of past pathogen exposure. In addition to the first cohort of 666 subjects, a separate validation cohort of 130 or so different subjects was used.

Library preparation used the immunoSEQ multiplex PCR assay. The authors' analysis ran thus. A statistical classification framework was built to diagnose cytomegalovirus status from the catalog of TCR beta chain sequences. TCRdb took over this immuneACCESS table, retaining in-frame rearrangements with V and J assigned. Such tables are incomplete; in checked studies, under half of the missing clones stem from an unresolved V gene, and the remainder is unexplained. The D gene and trimming were derived from the DNA, and the V and J assignments and clone size from that table. This sample is represented by about 240,000 clones; about 86% of them were singletons. Together, the top ten hold around 1.3% of the sample. V is pared back by 2 bases and J by 4 bases, with 17 bases lying between the germline termini. The CDR3 holds 16 amino acids from the cysteine to the phenylalanine. Just the 48-base CDR3 DNA is kept, in frame starting at base 1. As encoded in the germline V gene, CDR1 is MGHRA while CDR2 is YSYEKL.

The donors belonged to the validation cohort of over a hundred subjects, which was separate from the roughly 680-subject first cohort. Details on this clone: It has no known antigen specificity. The sample holds no much larger clone one base away, and base qualities are not on file.

Overall results and qualifications from the work: Most TCR sequences were observed very rarely across donors, whereas some public TCRs were present in many individuals. The classifier was reported to diagnose cytomegalovirus status with high specificity and sensitivity in both the original cohort and the validation cohort. It was suggested by the authors that the approach could potentially be generalized to other disease states and immunological phenotypes. Subsequent analysis determined that TCRs grouped into clusters in the first cohort also showed a tendency toward co-occurrence across the 120 or so validation repertoires, and 94% of cluster scores exceeded 0. A later analysis lacked HLA typing for the validation cohort, so it scored co-occurrence in that cohort across all 120 repertoires. In vitro tests confirmed that a few of the cytomegalovirus-associated TCR beta chains recognize cytomegalovirus antigens. In the study, approximately 160 TCR beta chains were listed as associated with cytomegalovirus.

The sample was PBMCs. The rearranged chain carries TRBV4-1 and TRBJ1-2; a weak D assignment points to TRBD1 (6 bases agree). The TCR was taken from a woman aged 25 to 39 in good health and CMV-seropositive. The CDR3 protein: CASSQSGTPEPYGYTF. The sequence in DNA is TGCGCCAGCAGCCAATCGGGGACACCGGAACCCTATGGCTACACCTTC.